These T cell receptor beta chains were read from a single sample in a study of blood T cell repertoires in COVID-19. TCRdb's copy holds only in-frame clones and misses some; the assay was immunoSEQ multiplex PCR. The table lists hundreds of thousands of clones, approximately 90% of them singletons. The material sequenced was peripheral blood. The source of these receptors is a young woman who had recovered from COVID-19. Each CDR3 is given with its conserved first and last residue. The order of the fields is CDR3 protein, CDR3 DNA, V gene, D gene, J gene. A D gene is named only where the DNA matches it firmly.

CDR3: CASSVGTPYNEQFF; DNA: TGTGCCAGTAGTGTCGGGACACCCTACAATGAGCAGTTCTTC; V: TRBV19; D: .; J: TRBJ2-1
CDR3: CASNLRAGELFF; DNA: TGTGCCAGTAATCTCCGGGCCGGGGAGCTGTTTTTT; V: TRBV19; D: .; J: TRBJ2-2
CDR3: CASSLGTGIYNSPLHF; DNA: TGTGCCAGCAGTTTAGGGACAGGGATCTATAATTCACCCCTCCACTTT; V: TRBV27; D: TRBD1; J: TRBJ1-6
CDR3: CATSEDRGTEAFF; DNA: TGTGCCACCAGCGAGGACAGGGGAACTGAAGCTTTCTTT; V: TRBV24-1; D: TRBD1; J: TRBJ1-1
CDR3: CASSKVPGSYNEQFF; DNA: TGTGCCAGCAGCAAAGTTCCAGGGTCGTACAATGAGCAGTTCTTC; V: TRBV21-1; D: .; J: TRBJ2-1
CDR3: CAWSWSTGELFF; DNA: TGTGCCTGGAGCTGGAGCACCGGGGAGCTGTTTTTT; V: TRBV30; D: .; J: TRBJ2-2
CDR3: CASSLDPGMNTEAFF; DNA: TGTGCCAGCAGCTTAGATCCAGGGATGAACACTGAAGCTTTCTTT; V: TRBV11-3; D: .; J: TRBJ1-1
CDR3: CASRSEDRGSTEAFF; DNA: TGTGCCAGCAGGTCAGAGGACAGGGGGTCCACTGAAGCTTTCTTT; V: TRBV25-1; D: TRBD1; J: TRBJ1-1
CDR3: CASSGSGRTQYF; DNA: TGTGCCAGCAGCGGGAGCGGGAGGACGCAGTATTTT; V: TRBV7-9; D: TRBD2; J: TRBJ2-3
CDR3: CASPRTSRSYNEQFF; DNA: TGTGCCAGCCCGAGGACTAGCCGCAGTTACAATGAGCAGTTCTTC; V: TRBV7-2; D: TRBD2; J: TRBJ2-1
CDR3: CSEGLAGMYNEQFF; DNA: TGCAGCGAAGGACTAGCGGGAATGTACAATGAGCAGTTCTTC; V: TRBV29-1; D: TRBD2; J: TRBJ2-1
CDR3: CATSPRTSSHNEQFF; DNA: TGTGCCACCAGTCCTCGGACTAGCTCCCACAATGAGCAGTTCTTC; V: TRBV24-1; D: TRBD2; J: TRBJ2-1
CDR3: CSVSRGIGYTF; DNA: TGCAGCGTCTCGAGGGGGATTGGCTACACCTTC; V: TRBV29-1; D: .; J: TRBJ1-2
CDR3: CASSYRGGNYGYTF; DNA: TGTGCCAGCTCATACCGGGGGGGTAACTATGGCTACACCTTC; V: TRBV6-5; D: .; J: TRBJ1-2
CDR3: CASNRRTSGRGETQYF; DNA: TGTGCCAGCAACCGAAGGACTAGCGGGAGGGGGGAGACCCAGTACTTC; V: TRBV2; D: TRBD2; J: TRBJ2-5